A single count supports the clone carrying this TCR beta chain. Some clones are missing from TCRdb's copy, which holds only in-frame ones; the method was immunoSEQ multiplex PCR. This sample yields roughly 61,000 clones, of which around 97% are seen a single time; approximately 0.18% belongs to the top ten. This record belongs to a study of technical replicates of blood from a few donors. Specimen: T cells isolated from PBMCs. The TCR comes from a human donor in good health.

For the CDR3, the DNA is TGCGCCAGCAGCCGCAACGTACGGACTAGCGGATTATACGAGCAGTACTTC. Its protein product is CASSRNVRTSGLYEQYF. This chain joins TRBV5-1 and TRBJ2-7; TRBD2 matches 10 bases. Germline trimming cut 4 bases from V and 4 bases from J; bases unmatched to any gene: 14. Germline loops: CDR1 SGHRS, CDR2 YFSETQ. This CDR3 is 17 amino acids long.